This paragraph reports one T cell receptor (beta chain). Its antigen is undetermined. This same CDR3 is encoded by further DNA sequences in the sample. Between the trimmed V and J ends, which lost 4 bases and 4 bases, there was a span of 9 bases. Looked up from germline, CDR1 is SGHRS and CDR2 is YFSETQ. This CDR3 region has 12 residues. The sample is drawn from a study of shared clonotypes between healthy human individuals. General study findings and limits: It was expected that sequencing depth would affect clonotype sharing among donors.

Per the original data handling: Filtering differed for immunoSEQ, which gave only junction sequences without quality scores. Sequencing used immunoSEQ multiplex PCR; TCRdb keeps in-frame clones, though not all of them. V and J calls plus clone size are reproduced from that table; the DNA served to infer D and trimming. The data contain about 1.5 million clones, around 98% of them singletons. The chain uses TRBV5-1 and TRBJ2-7; possibly TRBD1 or TRBD2 for D (5 bases each). The receptor was isolated from a young man in good health. Sequencing used naive CD4+ T cells sorted from blood. Stated subset: CD45RA+ positively selected. DNA for the CDR3: TGCGCCAGCAGCAGGGACCATTACGAGCAGTACTTC. Translating it yields CASSRDHYEQYF. Full variable domain (outside the CDR3, taken from reference TRBV5-1 and TRBJ2-7): KAGVTQTPRYLIKTRGQQVTLSCSPISGHRSVSWYQQTPGQGLQFLFEYFSETQRNKGNFPGRFSGRQFSNSRSEMNVSTLELGDSALYLCASSRDHYEQYFGPGTRLTVT.